This T cell receptor (beta chain) was found in a study of T-cell memory formation after mild COVID-19. Whole-study context: The TCR clusters were mostly specific to one donor.

TCRdb reprocessed the 5' RACE reads via MiXCR and lists one record per CDR3 protein. The sample carries 380,000 or so distinct CDR3 sequences, roughly 13% recorded once. V shed 2 bases and J shed 8 bases, with 12 bases lying between them. The CDR3 totals 13 residues. The germline gives CDR1 MNHEY, CDR2 SVGAGI. The receptor's source is a man younger than 30 who had mild COVID-19 (a few samples of this study predate the infection). Cell type and time point are not known. Sequencing was done on a sample of PBMCs or a T cell subset sorted from them (not recorded which). The chain joins TRBV6-5 to TRBJ1-2, with D possibly TRBD1 on 5 matching bases. The CDR3 DNA reads TGTGCCAGCAGTTACGGAGGGGTGGGAGGCTACACCTTC. Translation: CASSYGGVGGYTF.